These 2 T cell receptor beta chains were all obtained from the same sample, sequenced in a study of Graves' ophthalmopathy and Graves' hyperthyroidism. Amplification of TCR beta CDR3 regions used RNA transcripts. The library came from an HTBI-primed first-round RT-PCR and a second-round multiplex PCR. A single record per CDR3 protein comes from TCRdb applying MiXCR to the multiplex PCR reads. The sample holds over a million distinct CDR3 sequences, about 38% seen once. What was sequenced was peripheral blood or thyroid tissue (not recorded which). The receptor set was obtained from an adult man with Graves' hyperthyroidism.

The chain carries TRBV12-3 or TRBV12-4 and TRBJ1-1; tentative D call: TRBD1 (5 bases). The CDR3 runs 13 residues. The ends were cut back, 7 bases at V and 7 bases at J, with 16 bases in the middle. The CDR3 reads CASKAGTPYEAFF. DNA of the CDR3: TGTGCCAGCAAGGCCGGGACGCCTTATGAAGCTTTCTTT.

This clonotype has at least ten counts. V and J are TRBV10-3 and TRBJ1-3; tentatively, D is TRBD1 (5 bases). Germline V gives CDR1 ENHRY, CDR2 SYGVKD. V was pared by 3 bases and J by 3 bases, with 9 bases between. This CDR3 comprises 14 residues. The CDR3, as DNA: TGTGCCATCAGTGATTGGGGGAGTGGAAACACCATATATTTT. The encoded protein is CAISDWGSGNTIYF.